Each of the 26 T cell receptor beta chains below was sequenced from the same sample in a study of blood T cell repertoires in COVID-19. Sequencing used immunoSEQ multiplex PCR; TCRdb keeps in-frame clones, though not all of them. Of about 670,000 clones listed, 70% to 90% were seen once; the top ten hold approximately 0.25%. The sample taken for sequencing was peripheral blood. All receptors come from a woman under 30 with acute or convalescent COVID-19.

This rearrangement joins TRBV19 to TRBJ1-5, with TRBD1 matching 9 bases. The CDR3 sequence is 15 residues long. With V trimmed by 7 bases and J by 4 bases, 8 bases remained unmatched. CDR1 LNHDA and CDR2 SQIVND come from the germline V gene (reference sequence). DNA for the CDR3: TGTGCCAGTACCGACCGGGACAGGGTGAATCAGCCCCAGCATTTT. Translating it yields CASTDRDRVNQPQHF.

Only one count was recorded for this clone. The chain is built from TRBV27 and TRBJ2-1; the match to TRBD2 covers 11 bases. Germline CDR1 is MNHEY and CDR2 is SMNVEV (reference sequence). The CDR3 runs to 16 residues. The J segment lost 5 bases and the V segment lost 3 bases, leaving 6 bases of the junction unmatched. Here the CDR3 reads CASSLISGGADNEQFF. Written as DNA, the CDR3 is TGTGCCAGCAGTTTGATTAGCGGGGGGGCCGACAATGAGCAGTTCTTC.

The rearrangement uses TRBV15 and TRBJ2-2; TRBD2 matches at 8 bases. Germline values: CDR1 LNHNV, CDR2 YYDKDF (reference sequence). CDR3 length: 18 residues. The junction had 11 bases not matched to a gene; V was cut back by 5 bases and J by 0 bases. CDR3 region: CATSPPPGGGSNTGELFF. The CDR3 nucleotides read TGTGCCACCAGCCCCCCGCCTGGCGGGGGGTCGAACACCGGGGAGCTGTTTTTT.

In DNA form, the CDR3 reads TGCGCCAGCAGCCAAGGGCGGGGGGCTCCCTACGAGCAGTACTTC. Protein sequence: CASSQGRGAPYEQYF. The V and J genes are TRBV4-1 and TRBJ2-7; 8 nucleotides line up with TRBD2. Germline loops: CDR1 MGHRA, CDR2 YSYEKL. The junction had 4 bases not matched to a gene; V was cut back by 1 base and J by 2 bases. CDR3 length: 15 amino acids.

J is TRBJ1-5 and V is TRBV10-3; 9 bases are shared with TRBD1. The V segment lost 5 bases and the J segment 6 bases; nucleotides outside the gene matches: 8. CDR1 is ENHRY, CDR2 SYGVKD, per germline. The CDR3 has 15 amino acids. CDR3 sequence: CAISPRQGEGQPQHF. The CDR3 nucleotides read TGTGCCATCAGTCCGAGACAGGGGGAAGGTCAGCCCCAGCATTTT.

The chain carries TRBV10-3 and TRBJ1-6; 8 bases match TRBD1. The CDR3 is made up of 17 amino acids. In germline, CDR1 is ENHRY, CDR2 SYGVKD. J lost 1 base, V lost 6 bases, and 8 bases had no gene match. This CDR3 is CAIRAYRGNSYNSPLHF. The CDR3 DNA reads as TGTGCCATCAGGGCTTACAGGGGGAATTCCTATAATTCACCCCTCCACTTT.

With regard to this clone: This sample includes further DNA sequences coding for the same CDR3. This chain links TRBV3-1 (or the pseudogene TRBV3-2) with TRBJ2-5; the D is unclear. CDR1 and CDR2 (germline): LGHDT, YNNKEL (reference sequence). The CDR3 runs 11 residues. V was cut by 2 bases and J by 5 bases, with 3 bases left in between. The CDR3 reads CASSQRETQYF. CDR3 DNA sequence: TGTGCCAGCAGCCAACGGGAGACCCAGTACTTC.

Here the CDR3 reads CASSLTATKNIQYF. As DNA, the CDR3 is TGTGCCAGCAGCTTGACAGCCACCAAAAACATTCAGTACTTC. The V gene is TRBV11-2, the J gene TRBJ2-4, with a tentative D call TRBD1 (5 bases). This CDR3 contains 14 residues. CDR1 is SGHAT and CDR2 is FQNNGV in the germline V gene. V dropped 3 bases and J dropped 2 bases, with 8 bases sitting between them.

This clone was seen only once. DNA of the CDR3: TGCGCCAGCAGCTCGTCGACTCATGGAGGGTACAATGAGCAGTTCTTC. This sequence encodes CASSSSTHGGYNEQFF. This chain links TRBV5-1 with TRBJ2-1, with D perhaps matching TRBD2 (6 bases). CDR3 size: 16 residues. The germline V gene has CDR1 SGHRS and CDR2 YFSETQ. V dropped 3 bases and J dropped 4 bases, with 17 bases sitting between them.

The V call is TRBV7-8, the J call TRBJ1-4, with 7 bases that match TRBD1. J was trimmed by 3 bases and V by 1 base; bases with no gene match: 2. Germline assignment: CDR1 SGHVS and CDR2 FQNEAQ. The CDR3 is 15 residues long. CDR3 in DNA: TGTGCCAGCAGCTTAGGCGGGACAGCTAATGAAAAACTGTTTTTT. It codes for CASSLGGTANEKLFF.

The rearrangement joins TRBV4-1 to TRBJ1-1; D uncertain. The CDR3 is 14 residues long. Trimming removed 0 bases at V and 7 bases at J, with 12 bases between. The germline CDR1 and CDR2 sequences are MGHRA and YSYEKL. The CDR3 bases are TGCGCCAGCAGCCAAGAGAATTACGGGGATGAAGCTTTCTTT. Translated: CASSQENYGDEAFF.

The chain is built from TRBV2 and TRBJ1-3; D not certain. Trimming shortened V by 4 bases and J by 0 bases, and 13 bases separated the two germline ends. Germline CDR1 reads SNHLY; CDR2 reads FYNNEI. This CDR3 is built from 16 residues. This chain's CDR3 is CASSGGSKNSGNTIYF. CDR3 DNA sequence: TGTGCCAGCAGTGGAGGCAGCAAGAACTCTGGAAACACCATATATTTT.

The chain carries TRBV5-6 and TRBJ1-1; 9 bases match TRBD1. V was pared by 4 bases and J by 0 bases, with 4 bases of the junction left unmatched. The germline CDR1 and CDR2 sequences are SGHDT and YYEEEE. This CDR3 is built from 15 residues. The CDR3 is CASSAGQGLNTEAFF. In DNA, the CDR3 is TGTGCCAGCAGCGCCGGACAGGGGCTGAACACTGAAGCTTTCTTT. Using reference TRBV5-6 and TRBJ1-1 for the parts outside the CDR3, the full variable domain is DAGVTQSPTHLIKTRGQQVTLRCSPKSGHDTVSWYQQALGQGPQFIFQYYEEEERQRGNFPDRFSGHQFPNYSSELNVNALLLGDSALYLCASSAGQGLNTEAFFGQGTRLTVV.

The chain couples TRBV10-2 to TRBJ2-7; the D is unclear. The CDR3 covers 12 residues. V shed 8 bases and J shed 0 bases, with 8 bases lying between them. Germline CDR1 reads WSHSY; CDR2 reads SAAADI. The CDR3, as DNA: TGCGCCAGCGGAGAGAGCTCCTACGAGCAGTACTTC. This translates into CASGESSYEQYF.

CDR3 in DNA: TGTGCCAGCTCACCTTGGCAGGGGGGTTTCGAAGGCTACACCTTC. The encoded protein is CASSPWQGGFEGYTF. The chain carries TRBV18 and TRBJ1-2; 7 nucleotides line up with TRBD1. V lost 3 bases, J lost 8 bases, and 12 bases stayed unmatched. Germline V gene sequence: CDR1 KGHSH, CDR2 LQKENI. This CDR3 contains 15 residues.

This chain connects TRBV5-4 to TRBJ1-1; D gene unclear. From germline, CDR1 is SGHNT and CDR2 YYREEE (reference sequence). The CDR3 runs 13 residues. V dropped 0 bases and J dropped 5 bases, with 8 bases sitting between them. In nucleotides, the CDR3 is TGTGCCAGCAGCTTGGGAGACATGACTGAAGCTTTCTTT. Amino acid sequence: CASSLGDMTEAFF.

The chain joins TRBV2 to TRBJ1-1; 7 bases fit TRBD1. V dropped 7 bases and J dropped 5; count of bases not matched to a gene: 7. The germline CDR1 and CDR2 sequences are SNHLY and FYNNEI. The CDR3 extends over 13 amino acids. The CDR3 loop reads CASNRAGGTEAFF. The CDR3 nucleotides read TGTGCCAGCAACCGGGCAGGGGGTACTGAAGCTTTCTTT.

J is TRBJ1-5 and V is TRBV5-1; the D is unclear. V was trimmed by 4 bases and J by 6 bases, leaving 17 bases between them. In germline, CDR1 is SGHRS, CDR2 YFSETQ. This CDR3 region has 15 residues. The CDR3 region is CASSQKHGVGQPQHF. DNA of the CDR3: TGCGCCAGCAGCCAGAAACACGGAGTAGGTCAGCCCCAGCATTTT.

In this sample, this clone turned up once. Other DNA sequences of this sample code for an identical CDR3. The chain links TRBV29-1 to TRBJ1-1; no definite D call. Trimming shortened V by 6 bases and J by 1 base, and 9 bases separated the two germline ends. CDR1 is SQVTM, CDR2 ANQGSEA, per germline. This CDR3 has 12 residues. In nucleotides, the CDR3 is TGCAGCGTAGTGGGAGAGAACACTGAAGCTTTCTTT. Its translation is CSVVGENTEAFF.

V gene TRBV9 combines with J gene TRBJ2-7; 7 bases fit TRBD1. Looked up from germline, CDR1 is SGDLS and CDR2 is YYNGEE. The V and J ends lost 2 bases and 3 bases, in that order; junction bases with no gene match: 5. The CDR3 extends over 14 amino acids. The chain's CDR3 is CASSVGQDLYEQYF. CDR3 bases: TGTGCCAGCAGCGTCGGACAGGACCTCTACGAGCAGTACTTC. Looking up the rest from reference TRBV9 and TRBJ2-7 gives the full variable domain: DSGVTQTPKHLITATGQRVTLRCSPRSGDLSVYWYQQSLDQGLQFLIQYYNGEERAKGNILERFSAQQFPDLHSELNLSSLELGDSALYFCASSVGQDLYEQYFGPGTRLTVT.

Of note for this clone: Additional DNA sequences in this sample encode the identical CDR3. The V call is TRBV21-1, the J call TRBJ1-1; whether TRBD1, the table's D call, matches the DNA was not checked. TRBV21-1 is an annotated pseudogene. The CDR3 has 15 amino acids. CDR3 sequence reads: CASSKGGRGNTEAFF. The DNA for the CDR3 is TGTGCCAGCAGCAAAGGAGGCAGGGGGAACACTGAAGCTTTCTTT.

DNA for the CDR3: TGTGCCCACCCGAGACAGGGGTTTGGAAACACCATATATTTT. Protein sequence: CAHPRQGFGNTIYF. The rearrangement joins TRBV24-1 to TRBJ1-3; 8 nucleotides align to TRBD1. The CDR3 spans 14 residues. Looked up from germline, CDR1 is KGHDR and CDR2 is SFDVKD. V lost 12 bases and J lost 3; bases outside the gene matches: 9.

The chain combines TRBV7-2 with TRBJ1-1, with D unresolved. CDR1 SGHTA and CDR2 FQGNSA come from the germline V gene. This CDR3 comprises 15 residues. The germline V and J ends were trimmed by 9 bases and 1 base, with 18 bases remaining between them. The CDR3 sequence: CASSIEPSGNTEAFF. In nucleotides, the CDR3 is TGTGCCAGTTCAATTGAGCCCAGCGGGAACACTGAAGCTTTCTTT.

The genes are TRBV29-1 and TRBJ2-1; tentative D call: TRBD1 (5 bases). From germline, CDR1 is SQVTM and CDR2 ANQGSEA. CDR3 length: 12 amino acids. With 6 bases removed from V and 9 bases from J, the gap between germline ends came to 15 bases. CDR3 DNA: TGCAGCGTGGCCTTCCAGGGTAGTGAGCAGTTCTTC. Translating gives CSVAFQGSEQFF.

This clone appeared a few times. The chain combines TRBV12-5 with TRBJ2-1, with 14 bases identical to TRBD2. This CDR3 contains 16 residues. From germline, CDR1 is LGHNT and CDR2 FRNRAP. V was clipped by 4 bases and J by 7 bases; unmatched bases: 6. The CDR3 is CASGSPTSGGANEQFF. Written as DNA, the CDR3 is TGTGCTAGTGGTTCCCCGACTAGCGGGGGGGCTAATGAGCAGTTCTTC.

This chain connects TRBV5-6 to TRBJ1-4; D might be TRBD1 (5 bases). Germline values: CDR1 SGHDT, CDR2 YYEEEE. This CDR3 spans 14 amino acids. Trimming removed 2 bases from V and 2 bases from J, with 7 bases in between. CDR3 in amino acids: CASSFGGTNEKLFF. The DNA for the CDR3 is TGTGCCAGCAGCTTCGGGGGGACTAATGAAAAACTGTTTTTT.